The next 2 T cell receptor beta chains were all read from a single sample in a study of patients and donors after allogeneic stem cell transplantation (TCRdb year 2020). The receptor library was made with RT-PCR. The sequencer was a NextSeq 550. The raw public data were reprocessed by TCRdb itself: fastp quality trimming at Q25, MiXCR clonotype calling, in-frame beta chains only. Identical CDR3 protein sequences are pooled into one entry, listed with their most common genes and DNA. The sample includes about 230,000 distinct CDR3 sequences, with 13% to 15% observed a single time. The top ten hold approximately 10% of the sample. The sequencing input was blood, either unsorted or a sorted T cell fraction (not recorded which). The receptors derive from a human donor who was either an allogeneic HSCT recipient or a stem cell or donor lymphocyte infusion donor (not recorded which). It is not recorded whose cells these are; they may come from a transplant donor.

The rearrangement joins TRBV12-3 or TRBV12-4 to TRBJ2-2, with TRBD1 matching 8 bases. The V and J ends lost 2 bases and 4 bases, in that order; junction bases with no gene match: 6. The CDR3 is 16 residues long. The CDR3 is CASSLQGAISTGELFF. The CDR3 bases are TGTGCCAGCAGTTTACAGGGGGCCATATCCACCGGGGAGCTGTTTTTT.

The rearrangement links TRBV12-3 or TRBV12-4 to TRBJ2-3; TRBD1 aligns across 9 bases. There are 18 residues in the CDR3. V shed 5 bases and J 1 base; nucleotides not matched to a gene: 13. CDR3 sequence (DNA): TGTGCCAGCAGTATATTAAGGGGGGGGGACAGGGGCACAGATACGCAGTATTTT. Encoded protein: CASSILRGGDRGTDTQYF.